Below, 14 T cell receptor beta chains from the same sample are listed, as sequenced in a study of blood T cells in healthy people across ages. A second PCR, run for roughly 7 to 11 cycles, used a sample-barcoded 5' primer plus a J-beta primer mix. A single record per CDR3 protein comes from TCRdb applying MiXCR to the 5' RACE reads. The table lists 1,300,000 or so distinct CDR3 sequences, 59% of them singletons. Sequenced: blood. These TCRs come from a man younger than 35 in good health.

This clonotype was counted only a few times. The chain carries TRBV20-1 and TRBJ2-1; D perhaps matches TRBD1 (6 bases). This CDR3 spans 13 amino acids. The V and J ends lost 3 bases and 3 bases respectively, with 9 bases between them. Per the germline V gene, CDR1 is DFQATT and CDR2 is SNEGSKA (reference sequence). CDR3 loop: CSARDRNYNEQFF. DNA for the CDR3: TGCAGTGCTAGGGACAGAAACTACAATGAGCAGTTCTTC.

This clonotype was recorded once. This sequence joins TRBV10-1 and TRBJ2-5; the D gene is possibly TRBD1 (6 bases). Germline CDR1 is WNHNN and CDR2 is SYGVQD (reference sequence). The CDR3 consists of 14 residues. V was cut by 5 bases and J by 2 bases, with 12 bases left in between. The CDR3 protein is CASSRQASQETQYF. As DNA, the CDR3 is TGCGCCAGCAGTCGACAGGCATCGCAAGAGACCCAGTACTTC.

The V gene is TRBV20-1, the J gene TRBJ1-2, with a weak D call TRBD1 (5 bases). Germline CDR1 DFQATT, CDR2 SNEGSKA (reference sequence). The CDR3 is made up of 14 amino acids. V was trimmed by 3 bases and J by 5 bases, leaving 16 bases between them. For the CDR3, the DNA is TGCAGTGCTAGTGAGAGAGGCAGGGAATATGGCTACACCTTC. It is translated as CSASERGREYGYTF.

This CDR3 is CASSLAPWGDSTDTQYF. Here the CDR3 DNA reads TGTGCCAGCAGCTTAGCACCTTGGGGGGACAGCACAGATACGCAGTATTTT. The V and J genes are TRBV7-9 and TRBJ2-3; maybe TRBD2 (6 bases). Germline CDR1 reads SEHNR; CDR2 reads FQNEAQ (reference sequence). Trimming took 0 bases from V and 0 from J, leaving 13 bases between them. The CDR3 is 17 residues long.

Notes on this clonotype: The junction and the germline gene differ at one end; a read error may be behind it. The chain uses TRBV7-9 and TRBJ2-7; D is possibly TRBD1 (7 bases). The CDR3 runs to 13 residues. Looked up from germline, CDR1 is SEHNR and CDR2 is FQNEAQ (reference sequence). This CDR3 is CASSVAGGIEQYF. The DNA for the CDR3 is TGTGCCAGCAGCGTAGCAGGGGGGATTGAGCAGTACTTC.

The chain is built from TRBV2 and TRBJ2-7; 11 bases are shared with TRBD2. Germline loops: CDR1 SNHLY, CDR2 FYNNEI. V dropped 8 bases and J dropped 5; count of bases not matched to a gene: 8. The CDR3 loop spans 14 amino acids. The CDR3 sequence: CASRPLAGGHEQYF. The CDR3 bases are TGTGCCAGCCGGCCCCTAGCGGGAGGCCACGAGCAGTACTTC.

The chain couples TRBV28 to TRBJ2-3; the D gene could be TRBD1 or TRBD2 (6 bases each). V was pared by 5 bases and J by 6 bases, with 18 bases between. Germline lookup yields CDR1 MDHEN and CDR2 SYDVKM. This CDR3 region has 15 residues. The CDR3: CASSPWSGAKDTQYF. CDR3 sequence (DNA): TGTGCCAGCAGTCCGTGGTCGGGGGCTAAGGATACGCAGTATTTT.

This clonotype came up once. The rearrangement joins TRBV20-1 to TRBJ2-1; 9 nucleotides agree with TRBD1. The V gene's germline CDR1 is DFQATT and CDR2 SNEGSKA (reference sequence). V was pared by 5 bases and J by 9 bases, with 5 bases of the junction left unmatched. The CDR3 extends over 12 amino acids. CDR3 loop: CSAPQGAGEQFF. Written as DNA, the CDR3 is TGCAGTGCTCCACAGGGGGCAGGTGAGCAGTTCTTC.

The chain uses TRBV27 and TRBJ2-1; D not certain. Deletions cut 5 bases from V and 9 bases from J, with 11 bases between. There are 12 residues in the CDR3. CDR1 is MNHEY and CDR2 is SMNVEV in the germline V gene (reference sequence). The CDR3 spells CASSGPRREQFF. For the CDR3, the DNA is TGTGCCAGCAGTGGACCGCGGCGTGAGCAGTTCTTC.

CDR3 in amino acids: CASSFSLNYGYTF. The CDR3 DNA reads as TGTGCCAGCAGTTTTAGTCTTAACTATGGCTACACCTTC. V is TRBV27 and J is TRBJ1-2; D ambiguous. The V end lost 3 bases, the J end lost 1 base, and 6 bases lay between the germline ends. From germline, CDR1 is MNHEY and CDR2 SMNVEV (reference sequence). This CDR3 region has 13 residues.

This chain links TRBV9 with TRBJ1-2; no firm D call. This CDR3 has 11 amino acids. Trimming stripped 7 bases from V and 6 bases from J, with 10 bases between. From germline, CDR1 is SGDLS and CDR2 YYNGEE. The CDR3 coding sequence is TGTGCCAGCTCACGTTTTGATGGCTACACCTTC. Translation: CASSRFDGYTF.

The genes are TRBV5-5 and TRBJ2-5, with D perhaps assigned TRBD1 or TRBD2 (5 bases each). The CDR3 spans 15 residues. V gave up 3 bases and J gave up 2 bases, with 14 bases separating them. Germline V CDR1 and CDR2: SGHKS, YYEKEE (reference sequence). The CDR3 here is CASSSQPGTQETQYF. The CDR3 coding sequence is TGTGCCAGCAGCTCTCAGCCGGGGACGCAAGAGACCCAGTACTTC.

The CDR3 coding sequence is TGTGCCAGCAGTATCGGAGCCAATGAGCAGTTCTTC. It is translated as CASSIGANEQFF. This chain links TRBV27 with TRBJ2-1; D is unclear. V lost 5 bases to trimming and J lost 6 bases, with 8 bases between them. This CDR3 region has 12 residues. CDR1 and CDR2 from the germline V gene are MNHEY and SMNVEV (reference sequence).

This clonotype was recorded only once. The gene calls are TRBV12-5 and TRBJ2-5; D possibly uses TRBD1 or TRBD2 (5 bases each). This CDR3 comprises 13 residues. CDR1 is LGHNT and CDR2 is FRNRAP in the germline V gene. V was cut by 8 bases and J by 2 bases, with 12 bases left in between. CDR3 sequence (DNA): TGTGCTAGTAGAGCAGGGACGCAAGAGACCCAGTACTTC. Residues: CASRAGTQETQYF.